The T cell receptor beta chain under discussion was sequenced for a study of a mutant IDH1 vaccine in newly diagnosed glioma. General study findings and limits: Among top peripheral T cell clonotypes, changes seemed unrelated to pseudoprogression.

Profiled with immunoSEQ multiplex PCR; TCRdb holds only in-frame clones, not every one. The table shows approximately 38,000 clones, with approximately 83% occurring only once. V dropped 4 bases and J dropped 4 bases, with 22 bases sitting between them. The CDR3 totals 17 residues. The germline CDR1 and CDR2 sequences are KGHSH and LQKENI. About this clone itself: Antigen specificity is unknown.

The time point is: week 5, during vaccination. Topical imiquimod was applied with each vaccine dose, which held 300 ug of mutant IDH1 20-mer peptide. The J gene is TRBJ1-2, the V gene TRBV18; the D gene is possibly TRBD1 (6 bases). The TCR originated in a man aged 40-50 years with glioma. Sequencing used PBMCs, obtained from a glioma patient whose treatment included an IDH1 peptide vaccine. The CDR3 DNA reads TGTGCCAGCTCACAAACCCCAGGGGCGCAACTAACCTATGGCTACACCTTC. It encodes CASSQTPGAQLTYGYTF.